What follows are 9 T cell receptor beta chains derived from one specimen sequenced in a study of patients and donors after allogeneic stem cell transplantation. TCRdb itself ran the RT-PCR reads through MiXCR, one entry per CDR3 protein. The table shows approximately 200,000 distinct CDR3 sequences, with roughly two fifths occurring only once. Specimen: blood, either unsorted or a sorted T cell fraction (not recorded which). The source is a human donor who was either an allogeneic HSCT recipient or a stem cell or donor lymphocyte infusion donor (not recorded which). It is not recorded whose cells these are; they may come from a transplant donor.

The V call is TRBV7-9, the J call TRBJ1-1, with 8 bases lining up with TRBD1. This CDR3 comprises 15 residues. The germline gives CDR1 SEHNR, CDR2 FQNEAQ (reference sequence). V was clipped by 2 bases and J by 1 base; unmatched bases: 3. The CDR3 coding sequence is TGTGCCAGCAGCTTAACGACAGGGGAGAACACTGAAGCTTTCTTT. It is translated as CASSLTTGENTEAFF.

This clonotype came up a few times. For the CDR3, the DNA is TGTGCCAGCAAAGAAAACGGACAGGGACGTCACGGGGAGCTGTTTTTT. Its translation: CASKENGQGRHGELFF. The rearrangement uses TRBV27 and TRBJ2-2; 8 positions match TRBD1. The CDR3 runs 16 residues. The trim removed 7 bases at V and 7 bases at J, leaving 14 bases unmatched. Germline V gene sequence: CDR1 MNHEY, CDR2 SMNVEV (reference sequence).

This clonotype was counted between two and nine times. The chain couples TRBV4-1 to TRBJ1-1; 7 nucleotides align to TRBD1. This CDR3 is 16 amino acids long. The V gene end was trimmed by 3 bases and the J gene end by 0 bases; junction bases not matched to a gene: 7. Germline CDR1 is MGHRA and CDR2 is YSYEKL. In DNA form, the CDR3 reads TGCGCCAGCAGCCACAGCACCGGGACAGTGAACACTGAAGCTTTCTTT. This sequence encodes CASSHSTGTVNTEAFF.

The V gene is TRBV29-1, the J gene TRBJ1-2; unclear D gene. This CDR3 spans 13 amino acids. With 6 bases removed from V and 0 bases from J, the gap between germline ends came to 11 bases. Germline values: CDR1 SQVTM, CDR2 ANQGSEA. CDR3 amino acids: CSVGRLANYGYTF. DNA for the CDR3: TGCAGCGTAGGTCGACTGGCTAACTATGGCTACACCTTC.

This clonotype was recorded a few times. The chain couples TRBV3-1 to TRBJ2-3; D is ambiguous. CDR1 LGHDT and CDR2 YNNKEL come from the germline V gene (reference sequence). The CDR3 sequence is 13 residues long. V lost 3 bases and J lost 0, with 4 bases in between. CDR3 in amino acids: CASSHVSTDTQYF. DNA for the CDR3: TGTGCCAGCAGCCACGTTAGCACAGATACGCAGTATTTT.

This clonotype was seen a few times. This chain uses TRBV20-1 with TRBJ1-5; D call uncertain. CDR1 DFQATT and CDR2 SNEGSKA come from the germline V gene (reference sequence). This CDR3 is built from 18 residues. The V and J ends lost 2 bases and 0 bases respectively, with 20 bases between them. The CDR3 nucleotides read TGCAGTGCTAGACTCACCCGGGATGTGTGGTATAGCAATCAGCCCCAGCATTTT. Encoded protein: CSARLTRDVWYSNQPQHF.

V usage is TRBV20-1 and J usage is TRBJ2-3; D tentatively fits TRBD1 or TRBD2 (5 bases each). The CDR3 totals 14 residues. The germline gives CDR1 DFQATT, CDR2 SNEGSKA (reference sequence). V was cut by 3 bases and J by 9 bases, with 19 bases left in between. CDR3: CSARLRGLTRTQYF. The CDR3 DNA reads TGCAGTGCTAGGTTACGGGGCCTAACTCGGACGCAGTATTTT.

This chain uses TRBV28 with TRBJ2-2; no definite D call. The V gene lost 2 bases and the J gene lost 6 bases, with 13 bases spanning the gap. The CDR3 is 15 amino acids. The V gene's germline CDR1 is MDHEN and CDR2 SYDVKM. Written as DNA, the CDR3 is TGTGCCAGCAGTTTAGGGGTAGCCTTAGCCGGGGAGCTGTTTTTT. As protein: CASSLGVALAGELFF.

V is TRBV27 and J is TRBJ1-5; the D is unclear. CDR1 and CDR2 from the germline V gene are MNHEY and SMNVEV (reference sequence). Trimming left V 3 bases short and J 1 base short, with 7 bases between. The CDR3 runs to 14 residues. CDR3 sequence reads: CASSLFASNQPQHF. The CDR3 nucleotides read TGTGCCAGCAGTTTGTTTGCGAGCAATCAGCCCCAGCATTTT.